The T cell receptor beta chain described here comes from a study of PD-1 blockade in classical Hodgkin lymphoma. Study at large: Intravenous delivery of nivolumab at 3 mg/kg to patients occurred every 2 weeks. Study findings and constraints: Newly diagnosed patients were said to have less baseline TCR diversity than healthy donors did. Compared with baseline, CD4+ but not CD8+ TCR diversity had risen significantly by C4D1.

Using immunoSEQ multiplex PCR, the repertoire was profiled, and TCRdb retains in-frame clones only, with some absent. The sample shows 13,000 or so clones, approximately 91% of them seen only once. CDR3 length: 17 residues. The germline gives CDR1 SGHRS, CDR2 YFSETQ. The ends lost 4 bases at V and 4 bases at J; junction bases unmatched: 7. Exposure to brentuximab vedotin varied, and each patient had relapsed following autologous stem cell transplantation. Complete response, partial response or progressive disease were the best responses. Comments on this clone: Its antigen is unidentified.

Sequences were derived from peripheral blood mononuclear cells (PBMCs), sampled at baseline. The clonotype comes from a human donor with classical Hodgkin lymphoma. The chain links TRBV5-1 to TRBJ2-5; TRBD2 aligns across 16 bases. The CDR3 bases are TGCGCCAGCAGCCTAGGGACTAGCGGGGGGGCCGGAGAGACCCAGTACTTC. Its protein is CASSLGTSGGAGETQYF.